These T cell receptor beta chains were read from a single sample in a study of response to subunit inactivated influenza vaccine. TCRdb recomputed calls from the RT-PCR reads with MiXCR, one row per CDR3 protein. Counted here are a few hundred thousand distinct CDR3 sequences, 12% to 15% occurring once; the ten biggest clones make up 11%. Sequencing was performed on PBMCs from blood, taken approximately 13 days after vaccination. The receptors were gathered from a man aged 50 to 60 who received an inactivated influenza vaccine. The CDR3 runs from the conserved cysteine through the conserved F or W. Each record gives: J gene, clone size, D gene, V gene, CDR3 protein, CDR3 DNA. D genes are given only for firm matches. The listing skips clone size in some rows; elsewhere it reads once, few, many or a size class.

TRBJ2-7,many,TRBD2,TRBV7-2,CASSPIAGGAYEQYF,TGTGCCAGCAGCCCGATAGCGGGAGGGGCCTACGAGCAGTACTTC
TRBJ2-1,-,-,TRBV2,CASRRGVTNEQFF,TGTGCCAGCAGGCGCGGGGTGACCAATGAGCAGTTCTTC
TRBJ2-1,-,-,TRBV2,CAISSGLLTYNEQFF,TGTGCCATCAGTTCGGGACTCTTGACCTACAATGAGCAGTTCTTC
TRBJ2-1,-,TRBD2,TRBV28,CASIAGVSSYNEQFF,TGTGCCAGTATAGCGGGCGTCAGCTCCTACAATGAGCAGTTCTTC
TRBJ2-4,once,-,TRBV28,CASSHSAFGNIQYF,TGTGCCAGCAGCCATAGCGCTTTTGGAAACATTCAGTACTTC
TRBJ1-1,few,TRBD1,TRBV5-6,CASTRQGNTEAFF,TGTGCCAGCACAAGACAGGGGAACACTGAAGCTTTCTTT
TRBJ2-7,-,TRBD1,TRBV10-3,CATVHPTGGSYEQYF,TGTGCCACCGTACACCCGACAGGGGGCTCCTACGAGCAGTACTTC
TRBJ2-6,few,-,TRBV6-1,CATSVGRFSGANVLTF,TGTGCCACCAGCGTAGGTCGGTTTTCTGGGGCCAACGTCCTGACTTTC
TRBJ2-3,-,TRBD2,TRBV4-2,CASSQGGSGGGADTQYF,TGTGCCAGCAGCCAAGGAGGTAGCGGGGGGGGAGCAGATACGCAGTATTTT
TRBJ2-4,few,TRBD2,TRBV7-2,CASSAGLAGAKNIQYF,TGTGCCAGCAGCGCGGGACTAGCGGGAGCCAAAAACATTCAGTACTTC
TRBJ2-5,-,-,TRBV29-1,CSVERTAQETQYF,TGCAGCGTTGAGAGGACCGCCCAAGAGACCCAGTACTTC
TRBJ2-2,few,-,TRBV5-1,CASSLAEASNTGELFF,TGCGCCAGCAGCTTGGCCGAGGCGAGTAACACCGGGGAGCTGTTTTTT
TRBJ1-2,-,-,TRBV7-9,CASSPWGGNNGYTF,TGTGCCAGCAGCCCCTGGGGGGGGAACAATGGCTACACCTTC
TRBJ2-4,many,-,TRBV18,CASSPGVSGKNIQYF,TGTGCCAGCTCACCAGGGGTTAGTGGCAAAAACATTCAGTACTTC
TRBJ2-2,-,TRBD2,TRBV5-1,CASSRTSGGTANTGELFF,TGCGCCAGCAGCAGGACTAGCGGGGGAACCGCGAACACCGGGGAGCTGTTTTTT
TRBJ2-1,-,TRBD2,TRBV18,CASSPWTSGINEQFF,TGTGCCAGCTCACCCTGGACTAGCGGGATCAATGAGCAGTTCTTC
TRBJ1-1,-,-,TRBV5-1,CASSLDTMNTEAFF,TGCGCCAGCAGCTTGGACACCATGAACACTGAAGCTTTCTTT
TRBJ2-5,few,TRBD2,TRBV3-1,CASSPGPSGTETQYF,TGTGCCAGCAGCCCAGGCCCTAGCGGGACCGAGACCCAGTACTTC
TRBJ2-2,few,TRBD2,TRBV11-2,CASSLVGLAAASNTGELFF,TGTGCCAGCAGCTTAGTGGGACTAGCGGCAGCTTCGAACACCGGGGAGCTGTTTTTT
TRBJ1-1,many,-,TRBV20-1,CSAREDMNTEAFF,TGCAGTGCTAGAGAGGATATGAACACTGAAGCTTTCTTT
TRBJ2-1,-,TRBD2,TRBV28,CTSSLALGLAGGGEQFF,TGTACCAGCAGTTTGGCCCTCGGACTAGCGGGAGGCGGTGAGCAGTTCTTC
TRBJ2-7,few,-,TRBV20-1,CSAIGQSEQYF,TGCAGTGCCATCGGCCAATCTGAGCAGTACTTC
TRBJ2-3,few,-,TRBV20-1,CRPETDTQYF,TGCAGACCAGAGACAGATACGCAGTATTTT
TRBJ1-5,-,-,TRBV3-1,CASSQARDQPQHF,TGTGCCAGCAGCCAAGCCAGGGATCAGCCCCAGCATTTT
TRBJ2-1,once,TRBD2,TRBV12-3/TRBV12-4,CASSLSWGLAGNEQFF,TGTGCCAGCAGTTTATCTTGGGGACTAGCGGGAAATGAGCAGTTCTTC
TRBJ2-7,many,-,TRBV10-3,CAISGPSHEQYF,TGTGCCATCAGTGGACCCTCCCACGAGCAGTACTTC
TRBJ2-4,-,TRBD2,TRBV6-1,CASSPPLSGGRNIQYF,TGTGCCAGCAGCCCGCCACTGTCGGGAGGGCGGAACATTCAGTACTTC
TRBJ2-3,few,TRBD2,TRBV20-1,CSARVGTSRDTQYF,TGCAGTGCTAGGGTTGGGACTAGCCGAGATACGCAGTATTTT
TRBJ2-2,-,TRBD1,TRBV5-6,CASSLRADRGYTGELFF,TGTGCCAGCAGCTTGAGGGCGGACAGGGGGTACACCGGGGAGCTGTTTTTT
TRBJ2-7,-,-,TRBV5-4,CASSYEAGNYEQYF,TGTGCCAGCAGCTACGAAGCGGGCAACTACGAGCAGTACTTC
TRBJ2-2,-,TRBD2,TRBV6-5,CASSDLAGTGELFF,TGTGCCAGCAGTGACCTAGCGGGCACCGGGGAGCTGTTTTTT
TRBJ2-1,-,TRBD2,TRBV7-2,CASSLWGRAGHEQFF,TGTGCCAGCAGCTTATGGGGGAGGGCCGGGCATGAGCAGTTCTTC
TRBJ1-5,many,-,TRBV6-5,CASSSFQTGGGNQPQHF,TGTGCCAGCAGTTCCTTTCAAACGGGGGGCGGCAATCAGCCCCAGCATTTT
TRBJ2-5,few,TRBD1,TRBV28,CASSFLGQGETQYF,TGTGCCAGCAGTTTTCTTGGACAGGGGGAGACCCAGTACTTC
TRBJ1-2,many,-,TRBV12-3/TRBV12-4,CASRDPFYGYTF,TGTGCCAGCAGAGACCCTTTCTATGGCTACACCTTC
TRBJ2-5,-,-,TRBV6-2/TRBV6-3,CASSYRSGETQYF,TGTGCCAGCAGTTACCGGTCAGGAGAGACCCAGTACTTC
TRBJ2-2,few,TRBD1,TRBV2,CASRTGWNTGELFF,TGTGCCAGCAGGACAGGGTGGAACACCGGGGAGCTGTTTTTT
TRBJ2-2,-,-,TRBV12-3/TRBV12-4,CAIRWAGELFF,TGTGCCATCCGTTGGGCCGGGGAGCTGTTTTTT